Described below is a single TCR beta chain sequence and its context. Its antigen is not known. Trimming shortened V by 3 bases and J by 12 bases, and 15 bases separated the two germline ends. Germline CDR1 reads SNHLY; CDR2 reads FYNNEI. This CDR3 is 12 amino acids long. Primers targeted 54 TRBV and 13 TRBJ segments. This table comes from immunoSEQ multiplex PCR, and its TCRdb copy is limited to in-frame clones, with some not included. The sample includes over 60,000 clones, roughly 75% seen only once; the top ten take roughly 1.4%. The data stem from a study of T cell repertoires and HLA-DP antigens. Study background: Sorted CD137+CD4+ samples averaged approximately 230 ng DNA; pre-culture CD4+ samples, approximately 1,200 ng.

This TCR derives from a man between 60 and 75 years old in good health and CMV-seronegative. Material for sequencing was CD4+ T cells from PBMCs. The chain links TRBV2 to TRBJ2-7, with D possibly TRBD2 on 5 matching bases. CDR3 loop: CASSEDEGVRYF. The DNA of the CDR3 is TGTGCCAGCAGTGAGGACGAGGGAGTTAGGTACTTC.